This T cell receptor (beta chain) is drawn from a study of blood T cell repertoires in COVID-19 (TCRdb year 2020). Regarding the study in general: Collaborator samples came from the United States, Italy and Spain and covered acute and convalescent phases of COVID-19. The material from the prospective study consisted of cDNA or gDNA derived from T cells, B-cell-depleted T cells, or PBMCs. Subjects who had been exposed to COVID-19, were actively infected with it, or had recovered from it provided the deeply sampled blood TCRbeta repertoires that made up the dataset. The repertoires were released in a freely available public database meant as a resource for research on the immune response to SARS-CoV-2. Samples were obtained from the ongoing ImmuneRACE study (first 160 participants) and from some 1,300 subjects provided by 6 global collaborators. Sample metadata almost always included a de-identified subject ID, COVID-19 status, age in years and sex. HLA class I and class II types, where available, came from metadata supplied by the sample provider rather than from assay-based typing. Broad study findings and their caveats: The amount of clinical and demographic metadata varied by source and participant and was provided uncurated.

From the cysteine up to the phenylalanine, the CDR3 has a length of 13 residues. Only the CDR3 DNA is retained, 39 bases long and in frame from the first base. The germline ends are 14 bases apart after V is trimmed by 6 bases and J by 6 bases. CDR1 and CDR2 were assigned from the germline V gene as SGHTA and FQGNSA. A second Seattle source provided samples from volunteer blood donors who had recovered from COVID-19. Whole blood was collected in K2EDTA tubes by collaborating institutions according to the institutions' own protocols. For TCRbeta analysis, collaborators shipped samples as frozen whole blood, isolated PBMCs, or DNA extracted from either of those sample types. About this clone: The antigen it binds to is not known. No base quality values were provided; no much bigger clone lies one nucleotide off.

TCRbeta CDR3 regions were amplified from genomic DNA using the immunoSEQ Assay, a bias-controlled multiplex PCR. The study's processing was this. Within the assay, amplification of reference gene primers was used to estimate how many nucleated cells each sample contained. Sequence reads were collapsed and filtered to measure the absolute abundance of every unique TCRbeta CDR3 rearrangement. For each sample, productive Simpson clonality was calculated as the square root of Simpson's diversity index over productive rearrangements. Entries here come from immuneACCESS through TCRdb and include only in-frame sequences with V and J called. Some clones fail to appear in such tables; in the studies checked, an unresolved V gene covers under half of the shortfall, and the cause of the remainder is unknown. V and J calls and clone size are copied from that table; D and trimming were computed from the DNA. The sample data list some 160,000 clones, and 88% of these were observed just once. 2% to 2.5% of the sample rests with the top ten.

The chain joins TRBV7-2 to TRBJ1-2; a tentative D call is TRBD1 (5 bases match). This TCR was sampled from a man aged 45-65 years who had recovered from COVID-19. Material for sequencing was peripheral blood. CDR3 loop: CASRKRGIDGYTF. The nucleotides are TGTGCCAGCAGGAAGCGGGGGATCGATGGCTACACCTTC.